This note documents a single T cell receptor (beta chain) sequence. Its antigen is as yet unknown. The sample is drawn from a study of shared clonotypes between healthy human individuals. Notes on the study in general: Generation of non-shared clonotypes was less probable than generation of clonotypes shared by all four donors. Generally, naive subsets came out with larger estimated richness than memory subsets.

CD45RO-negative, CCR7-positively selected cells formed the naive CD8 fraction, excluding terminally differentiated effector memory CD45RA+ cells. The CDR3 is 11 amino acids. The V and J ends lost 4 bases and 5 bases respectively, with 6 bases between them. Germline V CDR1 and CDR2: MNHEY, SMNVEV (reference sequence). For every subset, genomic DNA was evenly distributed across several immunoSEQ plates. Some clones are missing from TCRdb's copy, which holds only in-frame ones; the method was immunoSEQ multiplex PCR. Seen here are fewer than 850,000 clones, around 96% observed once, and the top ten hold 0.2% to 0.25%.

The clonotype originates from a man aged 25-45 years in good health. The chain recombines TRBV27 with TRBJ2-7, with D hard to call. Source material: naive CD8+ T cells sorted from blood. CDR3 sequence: CASSYQDEQYF. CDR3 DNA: TGTGCCAGCAGTTACCAGGACGAGCAGTACTTC.